This T cell receptor (beta chain) stems from a study of shared clonotypes between healthy human individuals. Looking at the study overall: The donor group consisted of a couple of women and three men, aged 18 to 49.

With respect to this clone: At the DNA level, this CDR3 is encoded by other sequences in the same sample as well.

It was CD45RO-negative cells, positively selected for CCR7, that made up naive CD8 cells, with terminally differentiated effector memory CD45RA+ cells excluded. Trimming removed 5 bases from V and 3 bases from J; junction bases left unmatched: 4. The germline gives CDR1 SEHNR, CDR2 FQNEAQ (reference sequence). This CDR3 spans 14 amino acids. At a deep level, the assay was run. TCRdb's copy holds only in-frame clones and misses some; the assay was immunoSEQ multiplex PCR. This table has roughly 810,000 clones, 90% to 97% appearing once. Input material: naive CD8+ T cells sorted from blood. The source of this sequence is a man aged 30 to 39 in good health. This chain uses TRBV7-9 with TRBJ2-7, with 10 bases that match TRBD1. The CDR3: CASSPDRGVYEQYF. CDR3 DNA: TGTGCCAGCAGCCCGGACAGGGGGGTCTACGAGCAGTACTTC.